The TCR beta chain described here comes from a study of T cell changes during pregnancy in multiple sclerosis. This table comes from immunoSEQ multiplex PCR, and its TCRdb copy is limited to in-frame clones, with some not included. The sample gives 30,000 to 45,000 clones, around 94% of which show up once; 0.95% to 1.5% is in the top ten. The CDR3 runs to 14 residues. Germline loops: CDR1 MDHEN, CDR2 SYDVKM. V gave up 3 bases and J gave up 3 bases, with 11 bases separating them. This clone has just a few counts. Sequencing used peripheral blood, obtained before pregnancy. The chain links TRBV28 to TRBJ1-1; D is unresolved. This receptor was obtained from a female donor with multiple sclerosis, enrolled in a pregnancy study. CDR3 in amino acids: CASSFWEADTEAFF. The CDR3 region has the DNA TGTGCCAGCAGTTTCTGGGAGGCGGACACTGAAGCTTTCTTT. The full variable domain, in which reference TRBV28 and TRBJ1-1 provide the parts outside the CDR3, is DVKVTQSSRYLVKRTGEKVFLECVQDMDHENMFWYRQDPGLGLRLIYFSYDVKMKEKGDIPEGYSVSREKKERFSLILESASTNQTSMYLCASSFWEADTEAFFGQGTRLTVV.